The clone carrying this TCR beta chain was seen a handful of times. The target antigen is unknown. The record originates from a study of beta chain features in type 1 diabetes. On the study more broadly: On cell yields, gender and age, patients and healthy donors were similar. Study-wide findings and caveats: Shortening of TCRB CDR3s, moderate but significant, appeared in all four CD4+ subsets of Type 1 diabetes patients. Patients with type 1 diabetes showed fewer VDJ junction insertions and more deletions.

Investigators reverse transcribed all isolated RNA, so they sequenced expressed TCRB transcripts. TCRdb keeps only in-frame clones here, not all; method: immunoSEQ multiplex PCR. The sample lists about 400,000 clones, roughly an eighth occurring once. A sort by CD45RO/CCR7/CD25/CD127/CD95/CD27 yielded CD4+ naive, central memory, regulatory and stem cell-like memory cells. Purity above 95% was achieved in all sorted populations. Sequenced sample: naive CD4+ T cells from blood. The TCR sequence derives from a woman younger than 30 with type 1 diabetes.

In nucleotides, the CDR3 is TGTGCCATCAGGCCGGGAGAGGGGGCCGAGCAGTACTTC. Its translation: CAIRPGEGAEQYF. V is TRBV10-3 and J is TRBJ2-7; weak D call: TRBD1 (7 bases). CDR1 is ENHRY and CDR2 is SYGVKD in the germline V gene. The V and J ends lost 6 bases and 6 bases respectively, with 15 bases between them. The CDR3 runs 13 residues.